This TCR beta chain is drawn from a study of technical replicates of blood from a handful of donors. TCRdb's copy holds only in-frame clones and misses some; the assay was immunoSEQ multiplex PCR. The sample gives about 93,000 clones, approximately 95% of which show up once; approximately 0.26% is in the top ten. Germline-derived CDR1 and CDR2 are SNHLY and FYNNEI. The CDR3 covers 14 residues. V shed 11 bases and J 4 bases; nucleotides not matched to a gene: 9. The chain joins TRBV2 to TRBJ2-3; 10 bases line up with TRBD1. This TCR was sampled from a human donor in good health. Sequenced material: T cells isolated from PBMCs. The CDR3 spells CAGEDRGRADTQYF. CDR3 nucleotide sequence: TGTGCCGGGGAAGACAGGGGGCGGGCAGATACGCAGTATTTT.